The 16 T cell receptor beta chains reported below all come from one sample, sequenced in a study of blood T cell repertoires in COVID-19. Clones were read by immunoSEQ multiplex PCR, and TCRdb kept only the in-frame ones, dropping some. The data show approximately 150,000 clones, about 83% seen once. Sequencing input: peripheral blood. Receptors originate from a woman of 80 years or more with acute or convalescent COVID-19.

In its sample, this clone was seen once. This chain joins TRBV7-2 and TRBJ1-4; D remains unclear. This CDR3 contains 16 residues. Germline V gene data show CDR1 as SGHTA and CDR2 as FQGNSA. V was clipped by 5 bases and J by 11 bases, with 24 bases between them. The CDR3 bases are TGTGCCAGCAGCCCCCACGGGTTGACGGTGGGCGGGAAACTGTTTTTT. This encodes CASSPHGLTVGGKLFF.

The chain uses TRBV9 and TRBJ2-7; 7 bases are a match to TRBD1. The length of the CDR3 is 15 residues. CDR1 is SGDLS and CDR2 is YYNGEE in the germline V gene. The V segment lost 0 bases and the J segment 0 bases; nucleotides outside the gene matches: 3. The CDR3 nucleotides are TGTGCCAGCAGCGTAGGTGGGGACAGCTCCTACGAGCAGTACTTC. Its protein is CASSVGGDSSYEQYF.

The rearrangement links TRBV6-5 to TRBJ2-7, with D possibly TRBD1 on 6 matching bases. This CDR3 is 12 amino acids long. Trimming took 7 bases from V and 7 from J, leaving 14 bases between them. Germline V gene sequence: CDR1 MNHEY, CDR2 SVGAGI. The CDR3 spells CASTTSRGEQYF. The CDR3 DNA follows: TGTGCCAGCACCACGTCTAGGGGGGAGCAGTACTTC.

The sample holds a few counts of this clone. V and J are TRBV30 and TRBJ2-6; a possible D gene is TRBD1 (5 bases). Trimming stripped 4 bases from V and 0 bases from J, with 10 bases between. Germline-derived CDR1 and CDR2 are GTSNPN and SVGIG (reference sequence). This CDR3 contains 15 residues. CDR3 amino acids: CAWNSGISGANVLTF. DNA for the CDR3: TGTGCCTGGAATTCAGGGATCTCTGGGGCCAACGTCCTGACTTTC.

The rearrangement joins TRBV7-9 to TRBJ1-3; D not certain. The length of the CDR3 is 14 residues. The germline gives CDR1 SEHNR, CDR2 FQNEAQ (reference sequence). V gave up 3 bases and J gave up 4 bases, with 10 bases separating them. CDR3 coding DNA: TGTGCCAGCAGCTTGGGTACGGGGGGAAACACCATATATTTT. It translates to CASSLGTGGNTIYF.

This clone was counted once. The rearrangement uses TRBV5-1 and TRBJ2-5; TRBD1 might be the D (6 bases). V was shortened by 4 bases and J by 4 bases, with 14 bases between the two germline ends. The CDR3 contains 14 residues. Germline values: CDR1 SGHRS, CDR2 YFSETQ. The CDR3 DNA sequence: TGCGCCAGCAGCGCCTCACAGGGTAGAGAGACCCAGTACTTC. Translation: CASSASQGRETQYF.

The chain employs TRBV3-1 (or the pseudogene TRBV3-2) and TRBJ2-1; weak D call: TRBD1 (6 bases). CDR1 is LGHDT and CDR2 is YNNKEL in the germline V gene (reference sequence). The CDR3 totals 14 residues. The V and J ends lost 4 bases and 3 bases respectively, with 10 bases between them. CDR3 amino acids: CASSPQDSYNEQFF. The CDR3 nucleotides are TGTGCCAGCAGCCCCCAGGACAGCTACAATGAGCAGTTCTTC.

This rearrangement joins TRBV18 to TRBJ1-4; 7 positions agree with TRBD1. The CDR3 runs to 15 residues. V shed 5 bases and J 0 bases; nucleotides not matched to a gene: 3. Germline V gene lookup returns CDR1 KGHSH and CDR2 LQKENI. The CDR3 protein is CASSATGPTNEKLFF. CDR3 bases: TGTGCCAGCTCAGCGACAGGGCCAACTAATGAAAAACTGTTTTTT.

The rearrangement links TRBV7-9 to TRBJ2-7; tentative D call: TRBD1 (7 bases). V was pared by 0 bases and J by 4 bases, with 13 bases between. Germline values: CDR1 SEHNR, CDR2 FQNEAQ (reference sequence). The CDR3 consists of 15 residues. Written as DNA, the CDR3 is TGTGCCAGCAGCTTAGCCAGGGGGGCCGTATACGAGCAGTACTTC. Translated: CASSLARGAVYEQYF.

V gene TRBV10-1 combines with J gene TRBJ2-2; TRBD1 is a possible D gene (5 bases). The CDR3 has 13 amino acids. CDR1 and CDR2 from the germline V gene are WNHNN and SYGVQD (reference sequence). V was clipped by 4 bases and J by 5 bases, with 8 bases between them. The CDR3 protein is CASSARVTGELFF. The CDR3 nucleotides are TGCGCCAGCAGTGCCAGGGTTACCGGGGAGCTGTTTTTT.

The chain uses TRBV7-2 and TRBJ1-3; the match to TRBD1 covers 7 bases. Per the germline V gene, CDR1 is SGHTA and CDR2 is FQGNSA. This CDR3 has 18 residues. V gave up 5 bases and J gave up 4 bases; unmatched junction bases: 17. CDR3 sequence reads: CASSPLSIGQDSGNTIYF. CDR3 bases: TGTGCCAGCAGCCCCCTTTCGATTGGACAGGACTCGGGAAACACCATATATTTT.

The chain has TRBV6-5 and TRBJ1-1; TRBD1 is a possible D gene (5 bases). Per the germline V gene, CDR1 is MNHEY and CDR2 is SVGAGI. The germline V and J ends were trimmed by 0 bases and 0 bases, with 11 bases remaining between them. The CDR3 is 16 residues long. This CDR3 is CASSYSSGIMNTEAFF. The CDR3 DNA reads TGTGCCAGCAGTTACTCGTCAGGGATCATGAACACTGAAGCTTTCTTT.

The chain couples TRBV5-4 to TRBJ2-3, with 9 nucleotides matching TRBD1. V was pared by 4 bases and J by 1 base, with 4 bases of the junction left unmatched. Germline CDR1 is SGHNT and CDR2 is YYREEE (reference sequence). The length of the CDR3 is 15 residues. The CDR3: CASSNRDRGTDTQYF. The CDR3 DNA sequence: TGTGCCAGCAGCAACCGGGACAGGGGCACAGATACGCAGTATTTT.

This chain uses TRBV7-2 with TRBJ2-1; 7 bases match TRBD1. CDR1 is SGHTA, CDR2 FQGNSA, per germline. The CDR3 has 14 amino acids. Trimming cost V 5 bases and J 7 bases; bases outside gene matches: 8. CDR3 in amino acids: CASSTRQGKNEQFF. The CDR3 region has the DNA TGTGCCAGCAGCACCCGACAGGGCAAGAATGAGCAGTTCTTC.

The genes are TRBV6-5 and TRBJ1-2; no reliable D call. V lost 8 bases and J lost 0, with 13 bases in between. Per germline, CDR1 MNHEY and CDR2 SVGAGI. CDR3 size: 14 residues. The CDR3 loop is CASRSSRANYGYTF. CDR3 sequence (DNA): TGTGCCAGCCGTTCCTCCCGGGCTAACTATGGCTACACCTTC.

V usage is TRBV9 and J usage is TRBJ1-2; 8 bases align to TRBD1. With V trimmed by 2 bases and J by 5 bases, 11 bases remained unmatched. CDR3 length: 16 residues. The germline V gene encodes CDR1 SGDLS and CDR2 YYNGEE. The CDR3 DNA reads as TGTGCCAGCAGCGTGGACAGGGACAGCTTACGATATGGCTACACCTTC. This sequence encodes CASSVDRDSLRYGYTF.